This is a list of T cell receptor beta chains from one sample in a study of T cells in Graves' hyperthyroidism and ophthalmopathy. TCRdb reprocessed the multiplex PCR reads via MiXCR and lists one record per CDR3 protein. The sample has 450,000 to 550,000 distinct CDR3 sequences; roughly a quarter are singletons. Sequenced: blood. The receptor set was obtained from a woman under 40 with Graves' ophthalmopathy. CDR3s include the opening cysteine and the closing phenylalanine or tryptophan. Each record gives: V gene, D gene, CDR3 protein. D genes are given only for firm matches.

TRBV6-1	TRBD2	CASSGGGAGVYEQYF
TRBV24-1	TRBD1	CATSDSRRDSLYGYTF
TRBV4-1	-	CASSQGAGWKLGTEAFF
TRBV6-5	-	CASSSASGTTEAFF
TRBV11-3	-	CASSSVFPQRQGRSGGYTF
TRBV20-1	-	CSAADSQGMETQYF
TRBV6-5	TRBD1	CASTSDRSFLYGYTF
TRBV10-2	TRBD1	CASSAGTEDTEAFF
TRBV7-9	-	CASGAYYGYTF
TRBV20-1	-	CSARSRGLYEQYF
TRBV5-5	-	CASTYGTTGELFF